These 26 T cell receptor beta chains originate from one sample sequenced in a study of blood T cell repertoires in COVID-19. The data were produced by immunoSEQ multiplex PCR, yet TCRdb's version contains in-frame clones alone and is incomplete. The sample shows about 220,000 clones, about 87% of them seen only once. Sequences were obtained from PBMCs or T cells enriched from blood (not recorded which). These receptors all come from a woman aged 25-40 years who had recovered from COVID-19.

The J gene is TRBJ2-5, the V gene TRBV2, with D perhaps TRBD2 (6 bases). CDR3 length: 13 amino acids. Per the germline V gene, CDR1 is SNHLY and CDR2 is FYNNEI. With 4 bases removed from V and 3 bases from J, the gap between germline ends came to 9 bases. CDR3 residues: CASSGDWEETQYF. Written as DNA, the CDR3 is TGTGCCAGCAGTGGGGACTGGGAAGAGACCCAGTACTTC.

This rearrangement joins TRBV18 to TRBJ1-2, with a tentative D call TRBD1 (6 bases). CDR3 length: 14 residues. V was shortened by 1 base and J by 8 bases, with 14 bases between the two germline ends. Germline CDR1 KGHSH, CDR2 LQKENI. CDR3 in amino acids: CASSPLRAGEGYTF. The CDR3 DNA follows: TGTGCCAGCTCACCACTCCGGGCAGGGGAGGGCTACACCTTC.

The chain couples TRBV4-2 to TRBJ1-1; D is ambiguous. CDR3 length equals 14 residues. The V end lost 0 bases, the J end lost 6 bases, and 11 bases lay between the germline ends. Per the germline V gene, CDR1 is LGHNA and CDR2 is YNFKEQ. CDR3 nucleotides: TGTGCCAGCAGCCAAGAACCACTGTCGGCTGAAGCTTTCTTT. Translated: CASSQEPLSAEAFF.

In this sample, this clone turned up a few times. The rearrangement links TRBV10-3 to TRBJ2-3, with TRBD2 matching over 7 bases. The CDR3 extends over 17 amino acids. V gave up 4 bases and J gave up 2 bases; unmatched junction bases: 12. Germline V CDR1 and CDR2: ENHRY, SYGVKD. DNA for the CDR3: TGTGCCATCAGTGGGGGTAAGGCTAGCGGTTACACAGATACGCAGTATTTT. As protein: CAISGGKASGYTDTQYF.

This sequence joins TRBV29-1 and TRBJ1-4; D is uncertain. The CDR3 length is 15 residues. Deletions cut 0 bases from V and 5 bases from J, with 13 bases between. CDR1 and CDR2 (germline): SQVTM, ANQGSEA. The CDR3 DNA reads TGCAGCGTTGAAGATTCTAGGACGGGGAATGAAAAACTGTTTTTT. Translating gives CSVEDSRTGNEKLFF. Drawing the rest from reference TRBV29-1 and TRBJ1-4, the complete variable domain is SAVISQKPSRDICQRGTSLTIQCQVDSQVTMMFWYRQQPGQSLTLIATANQGSEATYESGFVIDKFPISRPNLTFSTLTVSNMSPEDSSIYLCSVEDSRTGNEKLFFGSGTQLSVL.

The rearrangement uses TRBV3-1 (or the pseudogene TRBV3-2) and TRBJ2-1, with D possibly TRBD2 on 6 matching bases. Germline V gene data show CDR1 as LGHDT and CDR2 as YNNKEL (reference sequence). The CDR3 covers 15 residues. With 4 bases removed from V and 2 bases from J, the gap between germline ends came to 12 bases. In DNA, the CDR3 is TGTGCCAGCAGCCCCGGGGGTGGAACCTACAATGAGCAGTTCTTC. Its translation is CASSPGGGTYNEQFF.

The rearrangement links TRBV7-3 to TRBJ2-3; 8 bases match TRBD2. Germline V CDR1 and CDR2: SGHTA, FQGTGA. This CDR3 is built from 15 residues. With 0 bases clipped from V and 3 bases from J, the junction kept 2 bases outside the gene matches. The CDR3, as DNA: TGTGCCAGCAGCTTAACGGGACTAGATACAGATACGCAGTATTTT. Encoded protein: CASSLTGLDTDTQYF.

The DNA of the CDR3 is TGTGCCAGCAGCCCGCGGGACAGAAAAGAGACCCAGTACTTC. It codes for CASSPRDRKETQYF. This chain links TRBV7-8 with TRBJ2-5; D possibly corresponds to TRBD1 (7 bases). The germline gives CDR1 SGHVS, CDR2 FQNEAQ. The V end lost 5 bases, the J end lost 3 bases, and 13 bases lay between the germline ends. The CDR3 has 14 residues.

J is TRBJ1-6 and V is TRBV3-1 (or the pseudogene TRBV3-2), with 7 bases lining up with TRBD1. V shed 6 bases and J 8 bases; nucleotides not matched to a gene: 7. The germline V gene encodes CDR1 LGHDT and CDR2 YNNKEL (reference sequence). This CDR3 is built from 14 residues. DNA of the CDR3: TGTGCCAGCAGTCCGACAGGGTACGATTCACCCCTCCACTTT. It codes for CASSPTGYDSPLHF.

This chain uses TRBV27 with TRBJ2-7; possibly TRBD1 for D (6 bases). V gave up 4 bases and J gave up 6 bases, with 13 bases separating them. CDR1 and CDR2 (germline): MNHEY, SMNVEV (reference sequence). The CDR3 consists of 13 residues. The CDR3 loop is CASSSTDSLEQYF. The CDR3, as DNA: TGTGCCAGCAGTTCAACGGACAGTCTCGAGCAGTACTTC.

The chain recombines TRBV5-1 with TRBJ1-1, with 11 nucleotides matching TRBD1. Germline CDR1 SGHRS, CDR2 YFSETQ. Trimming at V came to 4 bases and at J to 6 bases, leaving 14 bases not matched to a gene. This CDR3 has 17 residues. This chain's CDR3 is CASSPEGTGGIRAEAFF. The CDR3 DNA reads TGCGCCAGCAGCCCGGAGGGGACAGGGGGTATAAGGGCTGAAGCTTTCTTT.

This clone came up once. Here the CDR3 DNA reads TGCGCCAGCAGCTTGGGGGACTTGAACACTGAAGCTTTCTTT. Translation: CASSLGDLNTEAFF. J is TRBJ1-1 and V is TRBV5-1; TRBD1 is a possible D gene (5 bases). V was clipped by 0 bases and J by 0 bases, with 6 bases between them. There are 14 residues in the CDR3. Germline V gene data show CDR1 as SGHRS and CDR2 as YFSETQ.

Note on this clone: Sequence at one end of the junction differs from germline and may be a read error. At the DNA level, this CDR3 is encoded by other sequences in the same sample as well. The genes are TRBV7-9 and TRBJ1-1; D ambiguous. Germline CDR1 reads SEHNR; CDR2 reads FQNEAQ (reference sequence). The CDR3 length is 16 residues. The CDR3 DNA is TGTGCTAGCAAAGAGGGAGATAAATCAGGAGGCGCTGAAGCTTTCTTT. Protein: CASKEGDKSGGAEAFF.

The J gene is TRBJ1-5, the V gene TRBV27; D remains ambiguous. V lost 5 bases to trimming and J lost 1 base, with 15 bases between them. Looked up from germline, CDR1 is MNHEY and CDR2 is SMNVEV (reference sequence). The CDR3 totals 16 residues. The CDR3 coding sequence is TGTGCCAGCAGTAAAACCGGGTTCGGGAGCAATCAGCCCCAGCATTTT. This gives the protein CASSKTGFGSNQPQHF.

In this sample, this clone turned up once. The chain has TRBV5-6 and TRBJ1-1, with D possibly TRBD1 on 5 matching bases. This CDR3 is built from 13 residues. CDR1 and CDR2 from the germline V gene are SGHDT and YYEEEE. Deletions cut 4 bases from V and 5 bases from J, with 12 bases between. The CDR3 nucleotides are TGTGCCAGCAGCCCGACAGACCATACTGAAGCTTTCTTT. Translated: CASSPTDHTEAFF.

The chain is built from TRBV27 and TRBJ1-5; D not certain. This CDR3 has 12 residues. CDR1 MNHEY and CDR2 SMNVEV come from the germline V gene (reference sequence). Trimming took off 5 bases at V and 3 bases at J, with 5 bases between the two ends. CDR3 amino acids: CASSPYNQPQHF. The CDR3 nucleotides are TGTGCCAGCAGTCCCTACAATCAGCCCCAGCATTTT.

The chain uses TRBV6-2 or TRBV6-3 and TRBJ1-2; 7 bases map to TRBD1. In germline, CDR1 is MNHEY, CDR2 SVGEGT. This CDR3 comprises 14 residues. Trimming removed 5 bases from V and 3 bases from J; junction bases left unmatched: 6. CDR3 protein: CASSTTTGYYGYTF. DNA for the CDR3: TGTGCCAGCAGTACAACGACAGGGTACTATGGCTACACCTTC.

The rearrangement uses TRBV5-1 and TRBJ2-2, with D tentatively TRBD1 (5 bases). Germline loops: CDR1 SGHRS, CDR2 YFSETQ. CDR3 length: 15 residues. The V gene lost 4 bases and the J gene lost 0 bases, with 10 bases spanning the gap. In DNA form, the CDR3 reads TGCGCCAGCAGCAACAGACAGACGAACACCGGGGAGCTGTTTTTT. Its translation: CASSNRQTNTGELFF.

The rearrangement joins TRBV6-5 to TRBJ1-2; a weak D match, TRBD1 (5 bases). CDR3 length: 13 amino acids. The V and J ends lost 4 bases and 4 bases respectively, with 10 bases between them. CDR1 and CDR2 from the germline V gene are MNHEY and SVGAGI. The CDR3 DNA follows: TGTGCCAGCAGTTTCGGGGGGGGCTATGGCTACACCTTC. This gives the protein CASSFGGGYGYTF.

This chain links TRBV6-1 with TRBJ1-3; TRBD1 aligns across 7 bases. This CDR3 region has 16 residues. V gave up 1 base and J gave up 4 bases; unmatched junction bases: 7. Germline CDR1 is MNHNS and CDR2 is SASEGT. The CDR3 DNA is TGTGCCAGCAGTGAAGGAGGGACAGAGCCAGGAAACACCATATATTTT. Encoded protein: CASSEGGTEPGNTIYF.

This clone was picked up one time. As DNA, the CDR3 is TGTGCCAGCAGCCAAGAGGGGCCTAGCGGGGGGGCCCCCTACGAGCAGTACTTC. This codes for CASSQEGPSGGAPYEQYF. This chain connects TRBV4-2 to TRBJ2-7; the match to TRBD2 covers 12 bases. CDR1 LGHNA and CDR2 YNFKEQ come from the germline V gene. The CDR3 is made up of 18 amino acids. The V gene end was trimmed by 0 bases and the J gene end by 2 bases; junction bases not matched to a gene: 8.

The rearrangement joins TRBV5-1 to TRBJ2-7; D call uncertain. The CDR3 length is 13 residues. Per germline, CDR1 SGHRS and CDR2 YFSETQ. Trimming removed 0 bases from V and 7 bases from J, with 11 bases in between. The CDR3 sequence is CASSLGFGLEQYF. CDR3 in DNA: TGCGCCAGCAGCTTGGGCTTTGGTCTAGAGCAGTACTTC.

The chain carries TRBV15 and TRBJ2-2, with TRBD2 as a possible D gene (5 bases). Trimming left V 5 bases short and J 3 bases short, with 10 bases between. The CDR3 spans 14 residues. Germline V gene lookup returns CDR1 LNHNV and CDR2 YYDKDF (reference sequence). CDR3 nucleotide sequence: TGTGCCACCAGCCCCGGGGTATACACCGGGGAGCTGTTTTTT. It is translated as CATSPGVYTGELFF.

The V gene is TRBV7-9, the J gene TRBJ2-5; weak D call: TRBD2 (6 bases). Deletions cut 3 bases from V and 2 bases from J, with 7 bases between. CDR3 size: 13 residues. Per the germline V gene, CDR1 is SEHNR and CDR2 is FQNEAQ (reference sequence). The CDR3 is CASSFAGQETQYF. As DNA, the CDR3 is TGTGCCAGCAGCTTCGCGGGGCAAGAGACCCAGTACTTC.

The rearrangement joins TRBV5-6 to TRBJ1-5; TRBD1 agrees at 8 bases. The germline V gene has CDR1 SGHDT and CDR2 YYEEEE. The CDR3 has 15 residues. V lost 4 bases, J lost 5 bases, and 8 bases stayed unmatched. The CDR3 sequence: CASSNSDRDYQPQHF. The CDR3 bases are TGTGCCAGCAGCAACTCGGACAGGGACTATCAGCCCCAGCATTTT.

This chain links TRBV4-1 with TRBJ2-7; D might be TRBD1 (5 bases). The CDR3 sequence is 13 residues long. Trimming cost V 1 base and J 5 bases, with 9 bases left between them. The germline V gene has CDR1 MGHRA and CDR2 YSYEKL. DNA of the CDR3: TGCGCCAGCAGCCAAGTCGCAGGGAACGAGCAGTACTTC. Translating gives CASSQVAGNEQYF.